A selection of T cell receptor beta chains follows, all from one sample in a study of T-cell memory formation after mild COVID-19. TCRdb used MiXCR to reprocess the 5' RACE reads, holding one entry per CDR3 protein. The sample includes about 180,000 distinct CDR3 sequences, 16% of them seen just once. The sequenced material came from PBMCs or a T cell subset sorted from them (not recorded which). The receptors come from an adult woman who had mild COVID-19 (a few samples of this study predate the infection). Cell type and time point are not known. The CDR3 runs from the conserved cysteine through the conserved F or W. Fields, in order: D gene, V gene, CDR3 protein. A D gene is named only where the DNA matches it firmly.

D: .; V: TRBV5-1; CDR3: CASSLEAGYGYTF
D: .; V: TRBV12-3/TRBV12-4; CDR3: CASSLELGNEQFF
D: .; V: TRBV12-3/TRBV12-4; CDR3: CASSSRSNGETQYF
D: .; V: TRBV20-1; CDR3: CSASEDSNQPQHF
D: TRBD1; V: TRBV24-1; CDR3: CATSEQGRAFF
D: .; V: TRBV18; CDR3: CASSPSSSDTFF
D: TRBD2; V: TRBV24-1; CDR3: CATSDPGLAGGETQYF
D: .; V: TRBV3-1; CDR3: CASSQVRGKEQFF
D: .; V: TRBV7-8; CDR3: CASSGVTSPHRTDTQYF
D: TRBD2; V: TRBV13; CDR3: CASSLPGLAASTDTQYF
D: TRBD2; V: TRBV5-4; CDR3: CASRMTSGRALEQFF
D: .; V: TRBV12-3/TRBV12-4; CDR3: CASSPIRGTGELFF
D: .; V: TRBV29-1; CDR3: CSVVEGPGEQFF
D: .; V: TRBV10-3; CDR3: CAISGTELYGYTF
D: .; V: TRBV10-3; CDR3: CAIKRAGGNLEQYF
D: TRBD2; V: TRBV7-2; CDR3: CASSGIRTSGGLYEQYF
D: .; V: TRBV4-1; CDR3: CASSAGPRDYGYTF
D: .; V: TRBV29-1; CDR3: CSVEDYGARYF
D: .; V: TRBV5-1; CDR3: CASSLAEGAEAFF
D: .; V: TRBV9; CDR3: CASSPSDWKDEQFF
D: .; V: TRBV7-3; CDR3: CASSLTGLGAEAFF
D: .; V: TRBV4-1; CDR3: CASSQVPRQIPNEQFF
D: .; V: TRBV29-1; CDR3: CSVGDILAKNIQYF
D: .; V: TRBV6-2/TRBV6-3; CDR3: CASRTGPSNQPQHF
D: TRBD2; V: TRBV7-9; CDR3: CASSFAGDIGEQYF
D: .; V: TRBV2; CDR3: CASRRTLQETQYF
D: TRBD1; V: TRBV5-1; CDR3: CASSPQGGSNQPQHF
D: TRBD2; V: TRBV5-1; CDR3: CASSTLSGGFADTQYF
D: .; V: TRBV21-1; CDR3: CASSKWSSESSYEQYF
D: TRBD1; V: TRBV9; CDR3: CASSPQGQGDTEAFF
D: .; V: TRBV24-1; CDR3: CATSDPFYNEQFF
D: .; V: TRBV5-1; CDR3: CASSPNPSSYEQYF
D: TRBD1; V: TRBV29-1; CDR3: CSVGRGPGQGADTQYF
D: .; V: TRBV12-3/TRBV12-4; CDR3: CASSPGRGVTDEQFF
D: .; V: TRBV9; CDR3: CASSVEGSANTGELFF
D: .; V: TRBV12-3/TRBV12-4; CDR3: CASSLASLWHTF
D: .; V: TRBV5-5; CDR3: CASTRAGLDTEAFF
D: .; V: TRBV29-1; CDR3: CSVVGRSETQYF
D: TRBD1; V: TRBV20-1; CDR3: CSARAARTGGLTEAFF
D: .; V: TRBV25-1; CDR3: CASSEFGASLGGNTIYF
D: .; V: TRBV5-6; CDR3: CASSLDVFRGGNYGYTF
D: .; V: TRBV12-3/TRBV12-4; CDR3: CASRAGAGVIDSPLHF
D: .; V: TRBV15; CDR3: CATSRSTGPPSEQFF
D: TRBD1; V: TRBV5-1; CDR3: CASRSGTGSETQYF
D: .; V: TRBV19; CDR3: CASTPGHPNTGELFF
D: .; V: TRBV20-1; CDR3: CSASGPAIMTQYF
D: .; V: TRBV12-3/TRBV12-4; CDR3: CASSLARVTDTQYF
D: .; V: TRBV7-9; CDR3: CASSFSKGNYEQYF
D: TRBD2; V: TRBV5-1; CDR3: CASSLLSSGSEQFF
D: .; V: TRBV5-1; CDR3: CASSYGQSEAFF
D: .; V: TRBV5-6; CDR3: CASSLVTGTNNSPLHF
D: .; V: TRBV5-1; CDR3: CASRVTGTGELFF
D: .; V: TRBV6-1; CDR3: CASREDRTSNNSPLHF
D: TRBD2; V: TRBV12-3/TRBV12-4; CDR3: CASSFKGLGQETQYF